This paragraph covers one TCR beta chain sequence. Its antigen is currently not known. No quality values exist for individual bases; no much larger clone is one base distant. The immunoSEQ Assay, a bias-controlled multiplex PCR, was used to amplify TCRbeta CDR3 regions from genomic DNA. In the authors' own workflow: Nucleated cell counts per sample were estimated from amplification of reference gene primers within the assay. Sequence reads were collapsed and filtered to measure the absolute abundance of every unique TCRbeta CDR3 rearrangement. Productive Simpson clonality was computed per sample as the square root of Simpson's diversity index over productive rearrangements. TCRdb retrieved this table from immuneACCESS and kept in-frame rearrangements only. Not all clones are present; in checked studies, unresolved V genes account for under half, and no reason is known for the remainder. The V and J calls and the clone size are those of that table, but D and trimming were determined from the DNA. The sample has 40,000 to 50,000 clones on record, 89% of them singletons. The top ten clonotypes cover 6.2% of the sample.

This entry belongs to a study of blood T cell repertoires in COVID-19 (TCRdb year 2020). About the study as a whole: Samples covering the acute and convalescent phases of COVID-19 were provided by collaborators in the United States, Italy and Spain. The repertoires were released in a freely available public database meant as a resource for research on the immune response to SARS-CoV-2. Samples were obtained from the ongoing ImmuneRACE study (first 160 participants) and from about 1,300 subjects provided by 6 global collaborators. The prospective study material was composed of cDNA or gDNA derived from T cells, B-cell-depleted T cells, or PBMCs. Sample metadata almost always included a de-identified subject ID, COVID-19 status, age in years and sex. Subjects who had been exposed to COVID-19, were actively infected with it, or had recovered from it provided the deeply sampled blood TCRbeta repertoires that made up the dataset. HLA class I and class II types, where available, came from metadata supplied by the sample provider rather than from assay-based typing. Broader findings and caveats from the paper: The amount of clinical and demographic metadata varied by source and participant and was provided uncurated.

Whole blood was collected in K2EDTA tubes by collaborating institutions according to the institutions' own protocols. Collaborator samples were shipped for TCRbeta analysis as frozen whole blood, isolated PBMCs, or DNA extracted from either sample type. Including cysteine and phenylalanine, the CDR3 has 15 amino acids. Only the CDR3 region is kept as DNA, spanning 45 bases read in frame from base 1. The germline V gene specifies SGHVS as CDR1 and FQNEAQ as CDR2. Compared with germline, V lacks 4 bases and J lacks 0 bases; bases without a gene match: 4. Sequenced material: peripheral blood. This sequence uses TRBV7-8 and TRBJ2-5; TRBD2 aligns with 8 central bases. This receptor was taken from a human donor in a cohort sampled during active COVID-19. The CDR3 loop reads CASSSGGGYQETQYF. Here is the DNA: TGTGCCAGCAGCTCCGGGGGGGGGTACCAAGAGACCCAGTACTTC.